This is a list of T cell receptor beta chains from one sample in a study of shared clonotypes between healthy human individuals. Only in-frame clones appear in the TCRdb table, and some are missing; sequencing was by immunoSEQ multiplex PCR. The repertoire holds about half a million clones, with approximately 84% as singletons. Sequenced sample: PBMCs. The receptors were sampled from a middle-aged woman in good health. Some clones in this sample may be carry-over from other donors' samples. Each CDR3 is given with its conserved first and last residue. The D gene is left open where the match is weak. Only some rows state a clone size, as once, few, many or a class for expanded clones.

J gene	D gene	V gene	clone size	CDR3 protein	CDR3 DNA
TRBJ2-7	TRBD2	TRBV5-8	-	CASSPGLAGGVYEQYF	TGTGCCAGCAGCCCCGGACTAGCGGGGGGGGTATACGAGCAGTACTTC
TRBJ2-7	-	TRBV19	many	CASRDYSYEQYF	TGTGCCAGTCGGGATTATTCCTACGAGCAGTACTTC
TRBJ2-5	TRBD2	TRBV19	-	CASSTGLAGGETQYF	TGTGCCAGTAGTACGGGACTAGCGGGAGGCGAGACCCAGTACTTC
TRBJ1-2	TRBD1	TRBV19	-	CASSPRQGGANYGYTF	TGTGCCAGTAGTCCGAGACAGGGAGGGGCAAACTATGGCTACACCTTC
TRBJ1-5	TRBD1	TRBV4-1	-	CASSQDSRQGSNQPQHF	TGCGCCAGCAGCCAAGATTCGAGACAGGGCTCGAATCAGCCCCAGCATTTT
TRBJ2-5	-	TRBV28	once	CASSLGGSAKETQYF	TGTGCCAGCAGTTTAGGTGGTAGCGCTAAAGAGACCCAGTACTTC
TRBJ1-5	-	TRBV9	-	CASSGGWSNQPQHF	TGTGCCAGCAGCGGAGGTTGGAGCAATCAGCCCCAGCATTTT
TRBJ2-1	-	TRBV25-1	-	CASSERGGSYNEQFF	TGTGCCAGCAGTGAAAGGGGCGGATCCTACAATGAGCAGTTCTTC
TRBJ2-7	-	TRBV5-1	-	CASNSPGSYEQYF	TGCGCCAGCAATTCCCCCGGTTCCTACGAGCAGTACTTC
TRBJ2-7	TRBD1	TRBV4-3	-	CASSQAETGFPYEQYF	TGCGCCAGCAGCCAGGCTGAGACAGGGTTCCCCTACGAGCAGTACTTC
TRBJ1-2	-	TRBV5-1	-	CASSLDTYGYTF	TGCGCCAGCAGCCTGGACACCTATGGCTACACCTTC
TRBJ1-2	-	TRBV5-4	-	CASSFLTENYGYTF	TGTGCCAGCAGCTTCCTGACGGAAAACTATGGCTACACCTTC
TRBJ1-2	-	TRBV30	-	CAWNPGVNYGYTF	TGTGCCTGGAACCCTGGGGTTAACTATGGCTACACCTTC
TRBJ2-2	-	TRBV4-3	-	CASSQVLGDTGELFF	TGCGCCAGCAGCCAAGTTTTGGGGGACACCGGGGAGCTGTTTTTT
TRBJ1-1	-	TRBV6-6	-	CASSYPSGSNTEAFF	TGTGCCAGCAGTTACCCATCCGGGTCGAACACTGAAGCTTTCTTT
TRBJ1-2	-	TRBV6-5	once	CASRPTGNYGYTF	TGTGCCAGCAGACCTACCGGAAACTATGGCTACACCTTC
TRBJ2-1	TRBD2	TRBV6-1	-	CASSERRSGSEQFF	TGTGCCAGCAGTGAAAGGAGAAGCGGGAGTGAGCAGTTCTTC
TRBJ2-7	-	TRBV28	-	CASSLGQVTREQYF	TGTGCCAGCAGTTTAGGTCAGGTTACGCGCGAGCAGTACTTC
TRBJ2-1	-	TRBV7-6	-	CASSLAPSPGPYNEQFF	TGTGCCAGCAGCTTAGCTCCCTCGCCAGGGCCCTACAATGAGCAGTTCTTC
TRBJ2-3	TRBD2	TRBV5-1	-	CASSLETSGSFADTQYF	TGCGCCAGCAGCTTGGAGACTAGCGGGAGTTTCGCAGATACGCAGTATTTT
TRBJ2-3	-	TRBV25-1	-	CASSGRERTDTQYF	TGTGCCAGCAGTGGACGGGAGCGCACAGATACGCAGTATTTT